The rows below give T cell receptor beta chains drawn from one sample of a study of CD8+CD57+ T cells in acquired aplastic anemia. TCRdb re-called the reads through MiXCR, storing one row per CDR3 protein. The sample lists about 200,000 distinct CDR3 sequences, under 50% occurring once. Sequenced sample: sorted CD4+, CD8+, or CD8+CD57+ T cells (not recorded which) from PBMCs. Source of these receptors: a human donor with aplastic anemia. CDR3s include the opening cysteine and the closing phenylalanine or tryptophan. The D gene is left open where the match is weak. Expanded clones get a size class; other rows say once, few or many, or leave the size out.

TRBJ2-7 | - | many | TRBV5-1 | CASSLGGRGSEQYF | TGCGCCAGCAGCCTGGGAGGAAGGGGGTCCGAGCAGTACTTC
TRBJ1-5 | - | - | TRBV6-1 | CASSEQLGSQPQHF | TGTGCCAGCAGTGAACAGTTAGGGTCGCAGCCCCAGCATTTT
TRBJ2-1 | TRBD2 | - | TRBV6-5 | CASSWGGGYNEQFF | TGTGCCAGCAGTTGGGGCGGGGGATACAATGAGCAGTTCTTC
TRBJ2-7 | TRBD1 | many | TRBV3-1 | CASSIDRVAYEQYF | TGTGCCAGCAGCATTGACAGGGTGGCCTACGAGCAGTACTTC
TRBJ1-6 | - | - | TRBV19 | CASRNRNSPLHF | TGTGCCAGTAGGAACAGGAATTCACCCCTCCACTTT
TRBJ1-6 | - | many | TRBV10-2 | CASSETGERYNSPLHF | TGCGCCAGCAGTGAAACGGGAGAACGATACAATTCACCCCTCCACTTT
TRBJ2-7 | - | - | TRBV10-3 | CAISAGHTYEQYF | TGTGCCATCAGCGCGGGACATACCTACGAGCAGTACTTC
TRBJ2-7 | - | - | TRBV15 | CATSRDLGSSYEQYF | TGTGCCACCAGCAGAGATCTGGGGAGCTCCTACGAGCAGTACTTC
TRBJ2-3 | - | - | TRBV20-1 | CSARWTDTQYF | TGCAGTGCTAGATGGACAGATACGCAGTATTTT
TRBJ1-2 | - | - | TRBV10-2 | CASSESPGILTGYTF | TGCGCCAGCAGTGAGTCTCCAGGGATACTGACGGGCTACACCTTC
TRBJ2-3 | TRBD2 | many | TRBV9 | CASSVGASGGVTDTQYF | TGTGCCAGCAGCGTAGGGGCTAGCGGGGGGGTAACAGATACGCAGTATTTT
TRBJ1-3 | - | - | TRBV19 | CASSGTLGTDLGNTIYF | TGTGCCAGTAGTGGAACCCTTGGGACGGACCTTGGAAACACCATATATTTT
TRBJ2-7 | - | - | TRBV7-8 | CASRLPGTPHYEQYF | TGTGCCAGCAGATTACCCGGGACACCACACTACGAGCAGTACTTC
TRBJ2-5 | TRBD2 | - | TRBV19 | CASSPGTSGSETQYF | TGTGCCAGTTCTCCAGGGACTAGCGGGTCGGAGACCCAGTACTTC
TRBJ2-5 | TRBD1 | - | TRBV7-9 | CASSLTGGPETQYF | TGTGCCAGCAGCTTGACAGGGGGCCCAGAGACCCAGTACTTC
TRBJ2-7 | - | few | TRBV20-1 | CSASLLTGRGRVNEQYF | TGCAGTGCTAGTCTTCTCACAGGACGGGGGCGAGTGAACGAGCAGTACTTC